This note documents a single T cell receptor beta chain sequence. The antigen is not known. CDR3 length: 15 amino acids. V was trimmed by 1 base and J by 2 bases, leaving 9 bases between them. The germline CDR1 and CDR2 sequences are KGHDR and SFDVKD. This entry belongs to a study of Ad26.COV2.S vaccination and SARS-CoV-2 variants. General study points: Non-spike TCR breadth did not differ much between vaccine and placebo recipients.

Indicated treatment: around 19 received Ad26.COV2.S at low or high dose, single or two shots; 5 received placebo; per-sample allocation not given. The study sampled participants on day 63 after the first vaccine or placebo injection. TCRdb's table, derived via immunoSEQ multiplex PCR, lists solely in-frame clones and lacks some. Among about 400,000 clones listed, 83% were seen once. This material consisted of peripheral blood, taken in a trial of Ad26.COV2.S vaccine versus placebo. The source of this sequence is a person between 18 and 65 years old who received the Ad26.COV2.S COVID-19 vaccine or a placebo. This chain joins TRBV24-1 and TRBJ2-3; a possible D gene is TRBD1 (5 bases). Here the CDR3 reads CATSDFLGPTDTQYF. CDR3 DNA: TGTGCCACCAGTGATTTCCTGGGGCCCACAGATACGCAGTATTTT.